A single sample gave rise to the 21 T cell receptor beta chains below, sequenced in a study of T cells after yellow fever vaccination. Each CDR3 protein gets one entry after TCRdb re-called the 5' RACE reads with MiXCR. The sample holds 95,000 to 150,000 distinct CDR3 sequences, 13% to 15% seen once. Sample: CD8+ T cells sorted from PBMCs, taken 5 days after the yellow fever booster vaccination. The receptors stem from a young man who received the YFV17D yellow fever vaccine.

The rearrangement uses TRBV6-5 and TRBJ2-2; maybe TRBD1 (5 bases). Germline CDR1 is MNHEY and CDR2 is SVGAGI. The CDR3 is 17 amino acids. V gave up 6 bases and J gave up 0 bases, with 17 bases separating them. The CDR3 reads CASSDLTTAPNTGELFF. The CDR3 nucleotides read TGTGCCAGCAGCGACCTCACGACAGCTCCGAACACCGGGGAGCTGTTTTTT.

V is TRBV4-1 and J is TRBJ2-3; 9 bases map to TRBD1. Germline CDR1 and CDR2: MGHRA and YSYEKL. This CDR3 spans 18 amino acids. V shed 4 bases, J shed 3 bases, and the junction held 14 bases outside the gene matches. The CDR3 region is CASSPEPHTGGYTDTQYF. The CDR3 nucleotides read TGCGCCAGCAGCCCGGAGCCGCATACAGGGGGCTATACAGATACGCAGTATTTT.

This clonotype was observed a handful of times. The chain employs TRBV7-9 and TRBJ1-3; D is ambiguous. The CDR3 totals 14 residues. Trimming shortened V by 5 bases and J by 3 bases, and 11 bases separated the two germline ends. Germline V gene lookup returns CDR1 SEHNR and CDR2 FQNEAQ (reference sequence). DNA for the CDR3: TGTGCCAGCAGCCCCTTGGCGGATGGAAACACCATATATTTT. Amino acid sequence: CASSPLADGNTIYF.

This chain connects TRBV6-5 to TRBJ2-6; perhaps TRBD1 as D (6 bases). The V end was cut by 4 bases, the J end by 0 bases, with 10 bases between. This CDR3 is 16 amino acids long. Germline CDR1 MNHEY, CDR2 SVGAGI. In DNA, the CDR3 is TGTGCCAGCAGTTCCACAGGGAGCTCTGGGGCCAACGTCCTGACTTTC. Its translation is CASSSTGSSGANVLTF.

This chain uses TRBV5-1 with TRBJ1-1; no reliable D call. Trimming left V 4 bases short and J 5 bases short, with 15 bases between. The CDR3 covers 14 residues. Germline CDR1 reads SGHRS; CDR2 reads YFSETQ. For the CDR3, the DNA is TGCGCCAGCAGCCCGTCGGACGGTAGAACTGAAGCTTTCTTT. Protein product: CASSPSDGRTEAFF.

The chain is built from TRBV7-2 and TRBJ2-7; 10 bases map to TRBD2. With V trimmed by 5 bases and J by 7 bases, 5 bases remained unmatched. Germline CDR1 reads SGHTA; CDR2 reads FQGNSA. This CDR3 is 13 amino acids long. In DNA form, the CDR3 reads TGTGCCAGCAGCGAGGGACTAGCGAGAGAGCAGTACTTC. It translates to CASSEGLAREQYF.

This clonotype showed up just a few times. The chain couples TRBV9 to TRBJ2-3; tentatively, D is TRBD1 (6 bases). The CDR3 consists of 13 residues. V dropped 4 bases and J dropped 6 bases, with 12 bases sitting between them. The germline CDR1 and CDR2 sequences are SGDLS and YYNGEE. The CDR3 DNA follows: TGTGCCAGCAGCTCGGGGACAAGGGATACGCAGTATTTT. Protein sequence: CASSSGTRDTQYF.

The chain uses TRBV25-1 and TRBJ2-5; 9 nucleotides agree with TRBD1. J was trimmed by 4 bases and V by 1 base; bases with no gene match: 13. CDR3 length equals 18 residues. Germline-derived CDR1 and CDR2 are MGHDK and SYGVNS. CDR3 in amino acids: CASSELGWGQGGGETQYF. The CDR3 DNA reads as TGTGCCAGCAGTGAATTGGGTTGGGGACAGGGCGGTGGAGAGACCCAGTACTTC.

This clonotype has only a few counts. The V call is TRBV3-1, the J call TRBJ1-3, with 7 bases lining up with TRBD1. Losses at the gene ends were 0 bases for V and 1 base for J; bases not matched to a gene: 3. CDR3 length equals 16 residues. Germline V CDR1 and CDR2: LGHDT, YNNKEL (reference sequence). In DNA, the CDR3 is TGTGCCAGCAGCCAAGAGAGCAGGGGGTCTGGAAACACCATATATTTT. Translated: CASSQESRGSGNTIYF.

This clonotype has ten or more counts. The chain joins TRBV29-1 to TRBJ2-1; 7 positions match TRBD1. The germline V gene has CDR1 SQVTM and CDR2 ANQGSEA. CDR3 length equals 15 residues. V lost 2 bases and J lost 6; bases outside the gene matches: 10. The CDR3 region has the DNA TGCAGCGTTGAACCCGTTAACCGGGACAGCAATGAGCAGTTCTTC. Protein product: CSVEPVNRDSNEQFF.

This clonotype was seen more than once but under ten times. The CDR3 protein is CASSLGGRNNEQFF. For the CDR3, the DNA is TGTGCCAGCAGCTTAGGCGGGCGTAACAATGAGCAGTTCTTC. This chain joins TRBV7-8 and TRBJ2-1; possibly TRBD2 for D (5 bases). The CDR3 is 14 amino acids. Germline V gene sequence: CDR1 SGHVS, CDR2 FQNEAQ. The V gene lost 1 base and the J gene lost 5 bases, with 9 bases spanning the gap.

This clonotype was detected ten times or more. The V and J genes are TRBV10-3 and TRBJ2-7; D may match TRBD1 or TRBD2 (5 bases each). V shed 4 bases and J shed 0 bases, with 10 bases lying between them. This CDR3 has 14 residues. Germline CDR1 reads ENHRY; CDR2 reads SYGVKD. This CDR3 reads CAISAGPSSYEQYF. The CDR3 DNA sequence: TGTGCCATCAGTGCGGGGCCTAGCTCCTACGAGCAGTACTTC.

The sample holds many counts of this clonotype. The V call is TRBV6-2 or TRBV6-3, the J call TRBJ2-7; D possibly corresponds to TRBD2 (5 bases). Trimming cost V 4 bases and J 6 bases, with 7 bases left between them. Germline assignment: CDR1 MNHEY and CDR2 SVGEGT. The length of the CDR3 is 11 residues. This CDR3 reads CASSSGSEQYV. In DNA, the CDR3 is TGTGCCAGCAGTTCGGGGTCCGAGCAGTACGTC.

This clonotype was detected only a few times. CDR3 DNA sequence: TGCAGCGTTTTGGACGGCCAAGAGACCCAGTACTTC. Its protein product is CSVLDGQETQYF. The V gene is TRBV29-1, the J gene TRBJ2-5; no firm D call. Germline CDR1 reads SQVTM; CDR2 reads ANQGSEA. Trimming took off 5 bases at V and 1 base at J, with 8 bases between the two ends. The CDR3 extends over 12 amino acids. The full variable domain, with the rest looked up from reference TRBV29-1 and TRBJ2-5, is SAVISQKPSRDICQRGTSLTIQCQVDSQVTMMFWYRQQPGQSLTLIATANQGSEATYESGFVIDKFPISRPNLTFSTLTVSNMSPEDSSIYLCSVLDGQETQYFGPGTRLLVL.

Only a few counts were recorded for this clonotype. The gene calls are TRBV20-1 and TRBJ2-7, with a weak D call TRBD2 (5 bases). CDR1 DFQATT and CDR2 SNEGSKA come from the germline V gene (reference sequence). CDR3 length: 11 residues. V was shortened by 7 bases and J by 2 bases, with 9 bases between the two germline ends. The CDR3 nucleotides are TGCAGTGTAGCGCAGACCTACGAGCAGTACTTC. This sequence encodes CSVAQTYEQYF.

The chain carries TRBV7-2 and TRBJ1-1, with D unclear. The CDR3 is 15 amino acids. CDR1 is SGHTA, CDR2 FQGNSA, per germline. V was pared by 4 bases and J by 0 bases, with 12 bases between. The CDR3 nucleotides read TGTGCCAGCAGCTCGAGAGCGATGGTGAACACTGAAGCTTTCTTT. This sequence encodes CASSSRAMVNTEAFF.

This clonotype was found a few times. The gene calls are TRBV4-1 and TRBJ2-3; possibly TRBD2 for D (6 bases). The V gene lost 1 base and the J gene lost 1 base, with 15 bases spanning the gap. From germline, CDR1 is MGHRA and CDR2 YSYEKL. The CDR3 runs 17 residues. CDR3 DNA sequence: TGCGCCAGCAGCCAAGTTCCCGGGGGTTATGGCACAGATACGCAGTATTTT. Its translation is CASSQVPGGYGTDTQYF.

The rearrangement uses TRBV20-1 and TRBJ2-7, with 12 bases identical to TRBD2. The V gene's germline CDR1 is DFQATT and CDR2 SNEGSKA (reference sequence). This CDR3 has 14 amino acids. J gave up 2 bases and V 3 bases, and 2 bases lay outside the gene matches. CDR3 in DNA: TGCAGTGCTAGGGGACTAGCGGGCCCCTACGAGCAGTACTTC. Residues: CSARGLAGPYEQYF.

This clonotype was counted many times. J is TRBJ2-1 and V is TRBV12-3 or TRBV12-4, with 9 bases that match TRBD2. The trim removed 8 bases at V and 6 bases at J, leaving 8 bases unmatched. This CDR3 spans 14 amino acids. Written as DNA, the CDR3 is TGTGCCAGCGTCGCGGGGGGGTCGGGCAATGAGCAGTTCTTC. It encodes CASVAGGSGNEQFF.

This clonotype was recorded a few times. The rearrangement uses TRBV7-2 and TRBJ2-7; D not certain. With 5 bases removed from V and 2 bases from J, the gap between germline ends came to 7 bases. Germline lookup yields CDR1 SGHTA and CDR2 FQGNSA. CDR3 length equals 12 residues. The CDR3 DNA sequence: TGTGCCAGCAGCAACAGTCCCTACGAGCAGTACGTC. Residues: CASSNSPYEQYV.

This clonotype showed up just a few times. This CDR3 is CSRRIGNEQFF. CDR3 bases: TGCAGCCGTAGGATTGGGAATGAGCAGTTCTTC. This chain connects TRBV29-1 to TRBJ2-1, with D unclear. The germline gives CDR1 SQVTM, CDR2 ANQGSEA. CDR3 size: 11 residues. Trimming stripped 8 bases from V and 7 bases from J, with 12 bases between.